This T cell receptor beta chain appears in the sequencing data of a study of PD-L1 blockade in urothelial cancer. Assay used: immunoSEQ multiplex PCR; TCRdb lists only in-frame clones, some missing. The data show some 49,000 clones, 70% to 90% seen once. From germline, CDR1 is MNHEY and CDR2 SVGAGI. V was trimmed by 7 bases and J by 6 bases, leaving 21 bases between them. CDR3 size: 15 residues. The receptor was isolated from a man between 60 and 75 years old with urothelial cancer. The sample was PBMCs, taken around atezolizumab (anti-PD-L1) treatment. This chain connects TRBV6-5 to TRBJ1-1; possibly TRBD1 for D (5 bases). CDR3 region: CASIPDSAVLAEAFF. The CDR3 nucleotides read TGTGCCAGCATCCCAGACAGTGCTGTGCTTGCTGAAGCTTTCTTT.